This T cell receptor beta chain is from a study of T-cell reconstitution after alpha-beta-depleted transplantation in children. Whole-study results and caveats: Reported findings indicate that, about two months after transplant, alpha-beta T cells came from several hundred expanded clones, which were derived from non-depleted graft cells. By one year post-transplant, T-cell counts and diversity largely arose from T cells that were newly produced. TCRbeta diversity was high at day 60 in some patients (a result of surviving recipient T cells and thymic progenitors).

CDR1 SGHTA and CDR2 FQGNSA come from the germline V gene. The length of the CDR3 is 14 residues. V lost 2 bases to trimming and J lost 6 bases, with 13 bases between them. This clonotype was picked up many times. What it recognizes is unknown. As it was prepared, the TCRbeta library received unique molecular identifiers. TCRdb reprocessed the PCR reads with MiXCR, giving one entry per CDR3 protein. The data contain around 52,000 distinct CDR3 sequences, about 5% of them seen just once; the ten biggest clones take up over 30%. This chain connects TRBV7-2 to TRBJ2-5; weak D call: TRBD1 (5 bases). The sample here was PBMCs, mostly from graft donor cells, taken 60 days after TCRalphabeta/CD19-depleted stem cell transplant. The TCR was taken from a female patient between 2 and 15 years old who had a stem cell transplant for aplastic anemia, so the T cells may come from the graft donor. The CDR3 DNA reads TGTGCCAGCAGCTTATTCCAGGGTCTGAAGACCCAGTACTTC. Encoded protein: CASSLFQGLKTQYF.